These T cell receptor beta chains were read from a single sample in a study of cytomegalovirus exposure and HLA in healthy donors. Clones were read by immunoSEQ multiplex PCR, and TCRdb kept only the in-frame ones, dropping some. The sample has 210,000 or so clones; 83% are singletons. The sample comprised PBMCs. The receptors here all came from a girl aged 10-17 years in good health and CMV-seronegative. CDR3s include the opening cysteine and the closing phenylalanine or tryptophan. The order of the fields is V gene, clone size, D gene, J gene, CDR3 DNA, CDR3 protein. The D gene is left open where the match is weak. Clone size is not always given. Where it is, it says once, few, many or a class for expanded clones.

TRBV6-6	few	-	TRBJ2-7	TGTGCCAGCAGTTACTATAACGCTAGGGAGCAGTACTTC	CASSYYNAREQYF
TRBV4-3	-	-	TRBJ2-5	TGCGCCAGCAGCCCTAATAGCTGGTATACGGGATCGGAGACCCAGTACTTC	CASSPNSWYTGSETQYF
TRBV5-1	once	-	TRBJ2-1	TGCGCCAGCAGCTTGGCGGATGAGCAGTTCTTC	CASSLADEQFF
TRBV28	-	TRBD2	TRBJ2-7	TGTGCCAGCAGTTTATGGGCGGGAGGCGTTGACGAGCAGTACTTC	CASSLWAGGVDEQYF
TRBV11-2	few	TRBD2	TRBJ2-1	TGTGCCAGCAGCCCATGGACTAGCGGGGGCAATGAGCAGTTCTTC	CASSPWTSGGNEQFF
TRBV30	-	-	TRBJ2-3	TGTGCCTGGAGACTATCCGCAGATACGCAGTATTTT	CAWRLSADTQYF
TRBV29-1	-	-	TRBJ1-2	TGCAGCGCCAAGGGGACTGTCTATGGCTACACCTTC	CSAKGTVYGYTF
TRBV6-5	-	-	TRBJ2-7	TGTGCCAGCAGTTACGGTCATACAGGGTATACCTACGAGCAGTACTTC	CASSYGHTGYTYEQYF
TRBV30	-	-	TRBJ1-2	TGTGCCTGGAGTTTTTCAGGGAAAGGCTACACCTTC	CAWSFSGKGYTF
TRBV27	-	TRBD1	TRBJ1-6	TGTGCCAGCAGGCGACAGGGCCATAATTCACCCCTCCACTTT	CASRRQGHNSPLHF
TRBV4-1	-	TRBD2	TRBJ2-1	TGCGCCAGCAGCCAAGTAATAAGGTCTAGCGGGGGCCGTTTCAATGAGCAGTTCTTC	CASSQVIRSSGGRFNEQFF
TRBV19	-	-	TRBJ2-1	TGTGCCAGTAGTATGGAGGGGATCTACAATGAGCAGTTCTTC	CASSMEGIYNEQFF
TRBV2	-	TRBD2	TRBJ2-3	TGTGCCAGCGGGGGAGGGGCAGGGACAGATACGCAGTATTTT	CASGGGAGTDTQYF
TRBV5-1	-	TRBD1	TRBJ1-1	TGCGCCAGCAGCTTACGACAGGGGGCGAGGAACACTGAAGCTTTCTTT	CASSLRQGARNTEAFF
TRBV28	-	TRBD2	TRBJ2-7	TGTGCCAGCAGTTCTAGCGGGGGGAACCGACCACTCATCTACGAGCAGTACTTC	CASSSSGGNRPLIYEQYF
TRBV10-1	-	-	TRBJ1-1	TGCGCCAGCTCCGAGCAGAACACTGAAGCTTTCTTT	CASSEQNTEAFF
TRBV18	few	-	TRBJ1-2	TGTGCCAGCTCACCACCGGCGTCACAGCCCTATGGCTACACCTTC	CASSPPASQPYGYTF
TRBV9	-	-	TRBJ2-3	TGTGCCAGCAGCGTAATCTCCTCGGGCACAGATACGCAGTATTTT	CASSVISSGTDTQYF
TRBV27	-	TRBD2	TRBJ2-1	TGTGCCAGCAGTGGCCGACTAGCGGGAGTTATTTATGAGCAGTTCTTC	CASSGRLAGVIYEQFF
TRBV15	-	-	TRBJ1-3	TGTGCCACCAGCCCTGGGACATCCTATGGAAACACCATATATTTT	CATSPGTSYGNTIYF
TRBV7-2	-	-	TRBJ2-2	TGTGCCAGCAGCTTACATGGGGGCTTGAGCACCGGGGAGCTGTTTTTT	CASSLHGGLSTGELFF
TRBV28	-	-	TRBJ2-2	TGTGCCAGCAGTTTACAGGGTGGTAGTCACGGGGAGCTGTTTTTT	CASSLQGGSHGELFF
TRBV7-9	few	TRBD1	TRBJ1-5	TGTGCCAGCAGTGGGACAGGGGATCAGCCCCAGCATTTT	CASSGTGDQPQHF
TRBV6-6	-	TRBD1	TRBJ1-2	TGTGCCAGCAGACCGCCGGGACAGGGATTATCCTATGGCTACACCTTC	CASRPPGQGLSYGYTF
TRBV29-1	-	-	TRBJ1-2	TGCAGCGTTGGTGCAGGCGACTATGGCTACACCTTC	CSVGAGDYGYTF
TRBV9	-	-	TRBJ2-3	TGTGCCAGCAGCGTAGGCCTCTTGGCGGCGGGGAGCACAGATACGCAGTATTTT	CASSVGLLAAGSTDTQYF
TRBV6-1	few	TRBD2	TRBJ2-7	TGTGCCAGCTGGCAGGGAGGGGAGCAGTACTTC	CASWQGGEQYF